These T cell receptor beta chains were read from a single sample in a study of cytomegalovirus exposure and HLA in healthy donors. The repertoire was sequenced with immunoSEQ multiplex PCR; TCRdb's copy has only in-frame clones and lacks some. Among roughly 200,000 clones listed, around 80% were seen once. Material: PBMCs. The receptors stem from a woman aged 25 to 39 in good health and CMV-seronegative. CDR3s include the opening cysteine and the closing phenylalanine or tryptophan. Each record gives: J gene, clone size, V gene, D gene, CDR3 protein, CDR3 DNA. D genes are given only for firm matches. Not all rows give a size; the values are once, few, many and, for expanded clones, a class.

>TRBJ1-2|-|TRBV18|-
CASSPPVQTGGGYTF
TGTGCCAGCTCACCACCGGTTCAAACGGGAGGTGGCTACACCTTC
>TRBJ2-7|-|TRBV28|TRBD2
CASSLAGGGASYEQYF
TGTGCCAGCAGCCTAGCGGGAGGGGGGGCCTCCTACGAGCAGTACTTC
>TRBJ2-7|few|TRBV5-6|TRBD2
CASRKLAASSYEQYF
TGTGCCAGCAGGAAGCTAGCGGCCAGCTCCTACGAGCAGTACTTC
>TRBJ2-2|-|TRBV2|-
CASSDRLSGELFF
TGTGCCAGCAGTGATCGGTTGTCCGGGGAGCTGTTTTTT
>TRBJ1-1|-|TRBV7-9|-
CASSFFPAEAFF
TGTGCCAGCAGCTTTTTCCCCGCTGAAGCTTTCTTT
>TRBJ1-3|-|TRBV30|-
CAWSTGAGNTIYF
TGTGCCTGGAGTACCGGGGCTGGAAACACCATATATTTT
>TRBJ2-4|few|TRBV7-8|TRBD1
CASSAETGAFAKNIQYF
TGTGCCAGCAGCGCCGAAACAGGGGCGTTCGCCAAAAACATTCAGTACTTC
>TRBJ1-6|few|TRBV4-1|-
CASSQDLFGLLRNNSPLHF
TGCGCCAGCAGCCAAGATCTATTTGGTCTTTTGAGGAATAATTCACCCCTCCACTTT
>TRBJ1-1|-|TRBV10-1|-
CASGLTEAFF
TGCGCCAGCGGCTTGACTGAAGCTTTCTTT
>TRBJ1-1|-|TRBV2|-
CASVPDRWNTEAFF
TGTGCCAGCGTTCCAGACAGGTGGAACACTGAAGCTTTCTTT
>TRBJ1-2|-|TRBV4-1|-
CASSQVMAFYGYTF
TGCGCCAGCAGCCAAGTCATGGCTTTCTATGGCTACACCTTC
>TRBJ1-1|-|TRBV5-4|TRBD1
CASSLQTGANTEAFF
TGTGCCAGCAGCTTACAAACAGGGGCAAACACTGAAGCTTTCTTT
>TRBJ2-5|-|TRBV5-6|-
CASSLSGGPRKSQYF
TGTGCCAGCAGCTTGTCCGGGGGTCCCCGAAAGTCCCAGTACTTC
>TRBJ2-3|-|TRBV7-6|TRBD2
CASSSRGLAGKGTQYF
TGTGCCAGCAGCTCGAGGGGACTAGCGGGGAAGGGTACGCAGTATTTT
>TRBJ2-7|-|TRBV6-5|TRBD1
CASSWRQGTYEQYF
TGTGCCAGCAGTTGGAGACAGGGGACCTACGAGCAGTACTTC
>TRBJ2-7|many|TRBV4-1|TRBD2
CASSQAGGRPYEQYF
TGCGCCAGCAGCCAAGCGGGGGGAAGGCCTTACGAGCAGTACTTC
>TRBJ1-1|-|TRBV29-1|-
CSVERRLNTEAFF
TGCAGCGTTGAGCGGAGGTTGAACACTGAAGCTTTCTTT
>TRBJ2-7|few|TRBV5-1|TRBD1
CASFRDREINEQYF
TGCGCCAGTTTCCGGGACAGGGAAATCAACGAGCAGTACTTC
>TRBJ1-6|-|TRBV21-1|-
CASNRDRDLSYNSPLHF
TGTGCCAGTAACCGGGACAGGGATCTCTCCTATAATTCACCCCTCCACTTT
>TRBJ1-2|once|TRBV30|-
CASRLLALANYGYTF
TGTGCGTCAAGGTTGTTGGCACTAGCTAACTATGGCTACACCTTC
>TRBJ1-5|-|TRBV18|TRBD1
CASSHGTGRDGQPQHF
TGTGCCAGCTCACACGGGACAGGCAGGGACGGTCAGCCCCAGCATTTT
>TRBJ1-2|once|TRBV7-2|-
CASSLSRDTYGYTF
TGTGCCAGCAGCTTATCTCGAGATACCTATGGCTACACCTTC
>TRBJ1-1|-|TRBV7-9|-
CASSSGVSEAFF
TGTGCCAGCAGCTCCGGGGTCAGTGAAGCTTTCTTT
>TRBJ2-2|-|TRBV28|TRBD1
CASRRQGADTGELFF
TGTGCCAGCAGACGACAGGGGGCTGACACCGGGGAGCTGTTTTTT
>TRBJ1-5|few|TRBV19|-
CASSMPQVATWPQHF
TGTGCCAGTAGTATGCCGCAGGTAGCGACCTGGCCCCAGCATTTT
>TRBJ2-2|many|TRBV5-4|-
CASSLSSDSLFF
TGTGCCAGCAGCTTGTCTTCGGACAGCCTGTTTTTT
>TRBJ2-7|-|TRBV6-5|-
CASSYAGLSGEQYF
TGTGCCAGCAGTTACGCAGGGCTCAGTGGCGAGCAGTACTTC
>TRBJ2-7|-|TRBV5-6|-
CASSSALPGNYEQYF
TGTGCCAGCAGTTCGGCACTCCCGGGTAACTACGAGCAGTACTTC
>TRBJ2-3|few|TRBV5-5|-
CASSLTVSKDTQYF
TGTGCCAGCAGCTTGACGGTTTCTAAAGATACGCAGTATTTT
>TRBJ1-2|-|TRBV7-9|-
CASSLGGGGYTF
TGTGCCAGCAGCTTAGGGGGCGGCGGCTACACCTTC
>TRBJ1-3|-|TRBV5-1|TRBD1
CASSLWTTGAGNTIYF
TGCGCCAGCAGCTTGTGGACCACAGGGGCTGGAAACACCATATATTTT
>TRBJ2-7|-|TRBV7-9|-
CASSPPPHYEQYF
TGTGCCAGCAGCCCCCCGCCACACTACGAGCAGTACTTC
>TRBJ2-6|-|TRBV5-1|TRBD2
CASSFGGVSSGANVLTF
TGCGCCAGCAGTTTCGGGGGGGTCTCCTCTGGGGCCAACGTCCTGACTTTC
>TRBJ2-1|-|TRBV7-8|-
CASSFTYNEQFF
TGTGCCAGCAGCTTCACATACAATGAGCAGTTCTTC
>TRBJ2-1|-|TRBV5-1|TRBD2
CASSRPSGRATGPSEQFF
TGCGCCAGCAGCCGCCCTAGCGGGAGGGCTACAGGCCCTAGTGAGCAGTTCTTC
>TRBJ2-7|once|TRBV5-1|-
CASSQQAFDYEQYF
TGCGCCAGCAGCCAGCAGGCCTTCGACTACGAGCAGTACTTC
>TRBJ2-7|-|TRBV7-9|-
CASSSGFSYEQYF
TGTGCCAGCAGCTCCGGGTTCTCCTACGAGCAGTACTTC
>TRBJ2-1|-|TRBV2|TRBD2
CASSNPTSGNNEQFF
TGTGCCAGCAGTAATCCGACTAGCGGGAACAATGAGCAGTTCTTC
>TRBJ1-2|-|TRBV28|-
CASRGSRGYTF
TGTGCCAGCAGGGGGAGCAGGGGCTACACCTTC
>TRBJ1-2|-|TRBV5-1|-
CASSWGEGYGYTF
TGCGCCAGCAGCTGGGGAGAAGGCTATGGCTACACCTTC
>TRBJ2-2|-|TRBV6-1|TRBD1
CASSGWGVQGVPGELFF
TGTGCCAGCAGTGGATGGGGGGTACAGGGGGTCCCCGGGGAGCTGTTTTTT
>TRBJ2-7|few|TRBV6-6|TRBD1
CASSPGTDEQYF
TGTGCCAGCAGCCCCGGGACAGACGAGCAGTACTTC
>TRBJ2-3|-|TRBV28|-
CASRSQGGGTDTQYF
TGTGCCAGCAGGTCCCAGGGTGGCGGCACAGATACGCAGTATTTT
>TRBJ1-2|-|TRBV5-1|-
CASSTRARDGNYGYTF
TGCGCCAGCAGCACGCGGGCCCGGGATGGTAACTATGGCTACACCTTC
>TRBJ2-7|once|TRBV5-5|TRBD2
CASSSGLAGVYEQYF
TGTGCCAGCAGCTCTGGACTAGCGGGAGTATACGAGCAGTACTTC
>TRBJ2-2|-|TRBV27|-
CASSLLGANGELFF
TGTGCCAGCAGTTTATTGGGGGCGAACGGGGAGCTGTTTTTT